This T cell receptor beta chain originates from a study of T cells in Graves' hyperthyroidism and ophthalmopathy. CDR1 is SEHNR, CDR2 FQNEAQ, per germline (reference sequence). V was clipped by 0 bases and J by 6 bases, with 8 bases between them. This CDR3 has 13 residues. Regions amplified from RNA transcripts were the TCR beta CDR3 regions. The HTBI primer set served for first-round RT-PCR of the TCR CDR3. Each CDR3 protein gets one entry after TCRdb re-called the multiplex PCR reads with MiXCR. Of 300,000 to 450,000 distinct CDR3 sequences listed, roughly 13% were seen once; the top ten hold around a tenth. This clonotype was recorded a few times. Stable Graves' hyperthyroidism meant no ophthalmopathy progression within 18 months. The PBMCs had their origin in 10 ml of fresh peripheral blood.

V is TRBV7-9 and J is TRBJ1-2, with D uncertain. The clonotype originates from a woman younger than 30 with Graves' hyperthyroidism. The specimen was blood. CDR3 in DNA: TGTGCCAGCAGCTTAGCGGCAGGAGATGGCTACACCTTC. Residues: CASSLAAGDGYTF. Looking up the rest from reference TRBV7-9 and TRBJ1-2 gives the full variable domain: DTGVSQNPRHKITKRGQNVTFRCDPISEHNRLYWYRQTLGQGPEFLTYFQNEAQLEKSRLLSDRFSAERPKGSFSTLEIQRTEQGDSAMYLCASSLAAGDGYTFGSGTRLTVV.